The entry below gives a single T cell receptor (beta chain) sequence along with its context. This receptor's antigen is unknown. Germline is not matched at one junction end, which may reflect a read error. Reading the germline V gene (reference sequence) gives CDR1 LNHDA and CDR2 SQIVND. The CDR3 runs 11 residues from the cysteine to the phenylalanine. Left in the record is the CDR3 DNA by itself, 33 bases read in frame from the first base. These data belong to a study of T cell responses to AZD1222 COVID-19 vaccine (dated by TCRdb to about 2021). Background on the whole study: A total of 233 trial participants underwent TCR sequencing, of whom around 200 received two doses of AZD1222 and some 26 received two doses of the MenACWY control vaccine. Trial participants were enrolled into age subgroups of 18-55, 56-69 and 70-plus years, which contained about 150, 27 and 61 TCR-sequenced participants, respectively.

What this sample's time point label stands for: baseline before first vaccination. According to the study, the label for this sample's treatment or condition signals: meningococcal conjugate vaccine given as trial control. Vaccinee samples came from UK trials COV001 and COV002, including a single-blind randomized controlled phase 2/3 trial of AZD1222 (ChAdOx1 nCoV-19) in healthy adults. Trial participant PBMC samples were collected at day 0 and day 28 after the second dose for TCRbeta chain sequencing. The CDR3 regions of human TCRbeta chains were subjected to immunosequencing. In the authors' own workflow: Repertoire TCRs were checked for matches against a reference library of SARS-CoV-2-specific TCRs that had been generated using the MIRA antigen-specificity platform. Breadth meant the fraction of unique TCRs that were SARS-CoV-2-associated, whereas depth meant the fraction of total T cells that were SARS-CoV-2-associated. Each spike-specific TCR was assigned to its reactive spike region and to a CD4 or CD8 class using the MIRA data. Log10-transformed breadth and depth values were compared by one-way ANOVA with Sidak's multiple comparisons tests. The clones in this table, taken by TCRdb from immuneACCESS, are in-frame only. Not every clone is retained; where verified, under half of the shortfall comes from an unresolved V gene, and the cause of the rest is unknown. The DNA was the basis for D and trimming; V, J and clone size are from that table. The sample yields 130,000 or so clones; roughly 93% were counted once. Over 0.85% of the sample is in the top ten clones.

Overall study results and their limits: Vaccine-associated CD4 TCRs spanned the whole spike protein, with dominant responses in regions 160-218 and 743-854. Conclusions about previously exposed vaccinees were limited because only six AZD1222 recipients were SARS-CoV-2 seropositive at baseline. Most participants were white British and females outnumbered males, and the authors suggested that clonal diversity may have been underestimated. Reportedly, close to half of the unique spike-specific TCRs recognized epitopes lying outside the regions that are mutated in the B.1.351 and B.1.1.7 variants. After two AZD1222 doses, both the breadth and the depth of spike-specific TCRs were significantly higher than at day 0 and than in MenACWY recipients. The 56-69-year group was small, and its depth increase did not reach significance, likely because of low power. Because no day 14 peak-response samples were available, the repertoires could be characterized only after the peak T cell response.

This receptor was identified in an adult in good health. Sequenced material: peripheral blood, taken on day 0 of MenACWY control vaccination. The chain is assembled from TRBV19 and TRBJ1-5; no D segment can be confidently identified. Read as DNA, the sequence is TGCGGCACCGGGCGGAGCCGAGCCCAGCATTTT. It codes for CGTGRSRAQHF.